These T cell receptor beta chains were read from a single sample in a study of shared clonotypes between healthy human individuals. This table comes from immunoSEQ multiplex PCR, and its TCRdb copy is limited to in-frame clones, with some not included. The sample carries hundreds of thousands of clones, 85% to 95% recorded once. Material for sequencing was naive CD8+ T cells sorted from blood. The source is a woman aged 25-40 years in good health. Each CDR3 is given with its conserved first and last residue. The D gene is left open where the match is weak. Size values are once, few and many counts, or a class for expanded clones, and some rows have none.

J gene: TRBJ2-5
D gene: .
clone size: .
V gene: TRBV19
CDR3 DNA: TGTGCCACCTCGGGACTCCAGACCCCGGAGACCCAGTACTTC
CDR3 protein: CATSGLQTPETQYF

J gene: TRBJ2-7
D gene: TRBD1
clone size: .
V gene: TRBV28
CDR3 DNA: TGTGCCAGCACCCTTAGGGACAGGTTATACGAGCAGTACTTC
CDR3 protein: CASTLRDRLYEQYF

J gene: TRBJ1-1
D gene: .
clone size: .
V gene: TRBV27
CDR3 DNA: TGTGCCAGCAGTTTAATGACGAACACTGAAGCTTTCTTT
CDR3 protein: CASSLMTNTEAFF

J gene: TRBJ2-1
D gene: .
clone size: .
V gene: TRBV7-8
CDR3 DNA: TGTGCCAGCAGCCCCCAGTCTTTTGAGCAGTTCTTC
CDR3 protein: CASSPQSFEQFF

J gene: TRBJ2-3
D gene: TRBD1
clone size: .
V gene: TRBV2
CDR3 DNA: TGTGCCAGCAGTGTAATCATTCCATGGGGACAGGTCACAGATACGCAGTATTTT
CDR3 protein: CASSVIIPWGQVTDTQYF

J gene: TRBJ1-1
D gene: TRBD1
clone size: .
V gene: TRBV29-1
CDR3 DNA: TGCAGCGTAGAGGGGGCAAGGACTGAAGCTTTCTTT
CDR3 protein: CSVEGARTEAFF

J gene: TRBJ2-5
D gene: .
clone size: .
V gene: TRBV6-1
CDR3 DNA: TGTGCCAGCAGTCCCCCTATGGGTCCGGGGACCCAGTACTTC
CDR3 protein: CASSPPMGPGTQYF

J gene: TRBJ2-3
D gene: .
clone size: .
V gene: TRBV6-4
CDR3 DNA: TGTGCCAGCAGTGAACTAGCTAAAGCAGATACGCAGTATTTT
CDR3 protein: CASSELAKADTQYF

J gene: TRBJ2-7
D gene: .
clone size: once
V gene: TRBV7-9
CDR3 DNA: TGTGCCAGCAGCTTAGCAAGCAGGGAGAATACCTACGAGCAGTACTTC
CDR3 protein: CASSLASRENTYEQYF

J gene: TRBJ2-7
D gene: .
clone size: .
V gene: TRBV4-1
CDR3 DNA: TGCGCCAGCAGCCAAGGTTCCTTTGAGGCCTACGAGCAGTACTTC
CDR3 protein: CASSQGSFEAYEQYF

J gene: TRBJ2-5
D gene: TRBD1
clone size: .
V gene: TRBV7-9
CDR3 DNA: TGTGCCAGCAGCTCATCGTTGGGGACAGGGGACCAAGAGACCCAGTACTTC
CDR3 protein: CASSSSLGTGDQETQYF

J gene: TRBJ2-1
D gene: TRBD1
clone size: .
V gene: TRBV4-1
CDR3 DNA: TGCGCCAGCAGCCCACGGACAGGGTTAGGTGAGCAGTTCTTC
CDR3 protein: CASSPRTGLGEQFF

J gene: TRBJ1-3
D gene: .
clone size: .
V gene: TRBV7-6
CDR3 DNA: TGTGCCACTGGGGACTCTGGAAACACCATATATTTT
CDR3 protein: CATGDSGNTIYF

J gene: TRBJ2-1
D gene: TRBD1
clone size: .
V gene: TRBV6-5
CDR3 DNA: TGTGCCACCAGACGACAGGGTTACAACAATGAGCAGTTCTTC
CDR3 protein: CATRRQGYNNEQFF

J gene: TRBJ2-5
D gene: TRBD1
clone size: .
V gene: TRBV5-4
CDR3 DNA: TGTGCCAGCAGCACCTGGACAGGGGGGGAGACCCAGTACTTC
CDR3 protein: CASSTWTGGETQYF

J gene: TRBJ1-1
D gene: .
clone size: .
V gene: TRBV5-4
CDR3 DNA: TGTGCCAGCAGCTTGGATTCGTGGGGGCGCACTGAAGCTTTCTTT
CDR3 protein: CASSLDSWGRTEAFF

J gene: TRBJ2-6
D gene: .
clone size: .
V gene: TRBV13
CDR3 DNA: TGTGCCAGCGGGGTATCTGGGGCCAACGTCCTGACTTTC
CDR3 protein: CASGVSGANVLTF

J gene: TRBJ2-6
D gene: .
clone size: .
V gene: TRBV6-5
CDR3 DNA: TGTGCCAGCAGTTACGGTGGGGCCAACGTCCTGACTTTC
CDR3 protein: CASSYGGANVLTF

J gene: TRBJ2-7
D gene: .
clone size: .
V gene: TRBV5-1
CDR3 DNA: TGCGCCAGCAGCTTGGGAGGGGATAGAGACATCTACGAGCTCCAAGAGCAGTACTTC
CDR3 protein: CASSLGGDRDIYELQEQYF

J gene: TRBJ2-1
D gene: .
clone size: .
V gene: TRBV11-2
CDR3 DNA: TGTGCCAGCAGCTTAGTGGGCGAGGGGCTCGGTGAGCAGTTCTTC
CDR3 protein: CASSLVGEGLGEQFF

J gene: TRBJ1-4
D gene: .
clone size: .
V gene: TRBV5-6
CDR3 DNA: TGTGCCAGCAGCATTACAGAGAATGAAAAACTGTTTTTT
CDR3 protein: CASSITENEKLFF

J gene: TRBJ2-1
D gene: TRBD2
clone size: .
V gene: TRBV7-9
CDR3 DNA: TGTGCCAGCCGACTAGCGGGAGATTTTATAGACTTCTTC
CDR3 protein: CASRLAGDFIDFF

J gene: TRBJ2-7
D gene: TRBD2
clone size: .
V gene: TRBV19
CDR3 DNA: TGTGCCAGTGGGCTAGCGGCAGGGGAGCAGTACTTC
CDR3 protein: CASGLAAGEQYF

J gene: TRBJ2-1
D gene: TRBD2
clone size: .
V gene: TRBV27
CDR3 DNA: TGTGCCAGCAGCCCCACTAGCGGACGCTCCTACAATGAGCAGTTCTTC
CDR3 protein: CASSPTSGRSYNEQFF

J gene: TRBJ2-3
D gene: .
clone size: .
V gene: TRBV9
CDR3 DNA: TGTGCCAGCAGCGGGAATAGCGACAGCGCAGATACGCAGTATTTT
CDR3 protein: CASSGNSDSADTQYF

J gene: TRBJ2-1
D gene: TRBD2
clone size: .
V gene: TRBV28
CDR3 DNA: TGTGCCAGCAGTGGGACTAGCGGGGGGGTCTACAATGAGCAGTTCTTC
CDR3 protein: CASSGTSGGVYNEQFF

J gene: TRBJ2-7
D gene: TRBD2
clone size: .
V gene: TRBV4-2
CDR3 DNA: TGTGCCAGCAGCTTTTCGGGCGGAGCGGGATCCTACGAGCAGTACTTC
CDR3 protein: CASSFSGGAGSYEQYF

J gene: TRBJ2-2
D gene: .
clone size: few
V gene: TRBV27
CDR3 DNA: TGTGCCAGCAGCCCGGGACAAAACACCGGGGAGCTGTTTTTT
CDR3 protein: CASSPGQNTGELFF

J gene: TRBJ1-2
D gene: .
clone size: once
V gene: TRBV27
CDR3 DNA: TGTGCCAGCAGTTTATCTCTGGACGGACCCTATGGCTACACCTTC
CDR3 protein: CASSLSLDGPYGYTF

J gene: TRBJ2-1
D gene: TRBD1
clone size: .
V gene: TRBV28
CDR3 DNA: TGTGCCAGCAGACCGACAGGGGGCCGAACCTCCTCCTACAATGAGCAGTTCTTC
CDR3 protein: CASRPTGGRTSSYNEQFF

J gene: TRBJ1-5
D gene: .
clone size: .
V gene: TRBV21-1
CDR3 DNA: TGTGCCAGCAGCAAAAAGAAAAGGGGCAGGGGCAGCAATCAGCCCCAGCATTTT
CDR3 protein: CASSKKKRGRGSNQPQHF

J gene: TRBJ2-1
D gene: TRBD2
clone size: .
V gene: TRBV5-1
CDR3 DNA: TGCGCCAGCAGCCGGTCCGGGACTAGCGATGACAATGAGCAGTTCTTC
CDR3 protein: CASSRSGTSDDNEQFF

J gene: TRBJ2-7
D gene: .
clone size: .
V gene: TRBV6-5
CDR3 DNA: TGTGCCAGCAGCTACGGACGGTTCTACGAGCAGTACTTC
CDR3 protein: CASSYGRFYEQYF

J gene: TRBJ2-5
D gene: .
clone size: .
V gene: TRBV19
CDR3 DNA: TGTGCCAGTAGTATCGGGGCGGCCAACCAAGAGACCCAGTACTTC
CDR3 protein: CASSIGAANQETQYF

J gene: TRBJ1-1
D gene: .
clone size: .
V gene: TRBV7-6
CDR3 DNA: TGTGCCAGCGAGGGTTACACTGAAGCTTTCTTT
CDR3 protein: CASEGYTEAFF

J gene: TRBJ2-7
D gene: .
clone size: .
V gene: TRBV5-4
CDR3 DNA: TGTGCCAGCAGTTTACTTAGCGGAGGCTCCTACGAGCAGTACTTC
CDR3 protein: CASSLLSGGSYEQYF

J gene: TRBJ2-3
D gene: TRBD2
clone size: .
V gene: TRBV9
CDR3 DNA: TGTGCCAGCAGCGTAGTAGGAGAAACTAGCGGAGAGAGCACAGATACGCAGTATTTT
CDR3 protein: CASSVVGETSGESTDTQYF

J gene: TRBJ2-5
D gene: TRBD2
clone size: .
V gene: TRBV30
CDR3 DNA: TGTGCCTGGAGTGTAGTCGGGGGGGGAGAGACCCAGTACTTC
CDR3 protein: CAWSVVGGGETQYF

J gene: TRBJ2-2
D gene: TRBD1
clone size: .
V gene: TRBV5-4
CDR3 DNA: TGTGCCAGCAGCCCTTCGGGACAGGGGGCCGGGGAGCTGTTTTTT
CDR3 protein: CASSPSGQGAGELFF

J gene: TRBJ2-7
D gene: TRBD2
clone size: .
V gene: TRBV11-2
CDR3 DNA: TGTGCCAGCAGCCCAGGACTAGCGGAGACCTACGAGCAGTACTTC
CDR3 protein: CASSPGLAETYEQYF

J gene: TRBJ1-1
D gene: .
clone size: .
V gene: TRBV6-5
CDR3 DNA: TGTGCCAGCAGTTACTCTGGACAGCAGATGAACACTGAAGCTTTCTTT
CDR3 protein: CASSYSGQQMNTEAFF

J gene: TRBJ2-7
D gene: .
clone size: once
V gene: TRBV11-2
CDR3 DNA: TGTGCCAGCAGCTTAGGGGGACAACACTACGAGCAGTACTTC
CDR3 protein: CASSLGGQHYEQYF